This T cell receptor beta chain was recorded in a study of cytomegalovirus exposure and HLA in healthy donors. Study-level results: Most TCR sequences were seen very rarely across donors, but some public TCRs occurred in many. In an earlier analysis, productive rearrangement rates for most beta V segments clustered near 87% or 30%. In terms of immune exposure information, only CMV serostatus was available. Reports described diagnosis of cytomegalovirus status by the classifier as highly specific and sensitive.

The PCR contained 60 Vbeta and 13 Jbeta primers. This table comes from immunoSEQ multiplex PCR, and its TCRdb copy is limited to in-frame clones, with some not included. The sample lists about 82,000 clones, around 71% occurring once. Notes on this clone: What it binds is unknown.

J gave up 8 bases and V 5 bases, and 17 bases lay outside the gene matches. Per germline, CDR1 SGHVS and CDR2 FQNEAQ. CDR3 length equals 17 residues. This sequence joins TRBV7-8 and TRBJ1-4, with 7 nucleotides matching TRBD1. The material sequenced was PBMCs. The sequence derives from a man between 60 and 75 years old in good health and CMV-seronegative. The CDR3: CASSPKTGQVAKEKLFF. The CDR3 nucleotides are TGTGCCAGCAGCCCAAAGACAGGGCAAGTCGCGAAGGAAAAACTGTTTTTT.